This record concerns one TCR beta chain sequence. V was pared by 8 bases and J by 0 bases, with 3 bases of the junction left unmatched. CDR1 is SGHRS and CDR2 is YFSETQ in the germline V gene. There are 13 residues in the CDR3. Only in-frame clones appear in the TCRdb table, and some are missing; sequencing was by immunoSEQ multiplex PCR. This table has around 79,000 clones, 75% to 90% appearing once. These data belong to a study of blood T cell repertoires in COVID-19. The V call is TRBV5-1, the J call TRBJ2-3; 7 positions agree with TRBD1. This sequence originates from a man between 70 and 80 years old with active or convalescent COVID-19. The sample comprised peripheral blood. This CDR3 reads CASVGQSTDTQYF. CDR3 DNA: TGCGCCAGTGTGGGACAGAGCACAGATACGCAGTATTTT.